The 23 T cell receptor beta chains listed next were all sequenced from one sample in a study of blood T cell repertoires in COVID-19. Sequencing was performed with immunoSEQ multiplex PCR; in TCRdb, only in-frame clones are kept and a portion is missing. This sample carries tens of thousands of clones, around 90% of them seen once, and the ten largest clones take roughly an eighth. The sequencing input was peripheral blood. Receptors originate from a human donor with active COVID-19. The donor label of this sample is uncertain.

In DNA, the CDR3 is TGTGCCAGCAGTTACTCGGACAACTCTGGAAACACCATATATTTT. Translated, it gives CASSYSDNSGNTIYF. The chain employs TRBV6-2 or TRBV6-3 and TRBJ1-3, with D possibly being TRBD1 (5 bases). Trimming took off 0 bases at V and 0 bases at J, with 6 bases between the two ends. Germline loops: CDR1 MNHEY, CDR2 SVGEGT. The CDR3 sequence is 15 residues long.

The chain has TRBV28 and TRBJ2-7; 8 bases agree with TRBD2. From germline, CDR1 is MDHEN and CDR2 SYDVKM. This CDR3 is 14 amino acids long. V lost 8 bases, J lost 2 bases, and 8 bases stayed unmatched. The CDR3 here is CASQGAGGAYEQYF. In DNA form, the CDR3 reads TGTGCCAGCCAAGGGGCGGGAGGAGCCTACGAGCAGTACTTC.

J is TRBJ2-1 and V is TRBV12-3 or TRBV12-4; D may be TRBD1 (6 bases). The CDR3 extends over 13 amino acids. V lost 3 bases to trimming and J lost 8 bases, with 11 bases between them. The CDR3, as DNA: TGTGCCAGCAGTTTTGGGGACAAAGATGAGCAGTTCTTC. It encodes CASSFGDKDEQFF.

The V and J genes are TRBV4-3 and TRBJ2-1; 7 nucleotides align to TRBD2. V dropped 0 bases and J dropped 0; count of bases not matched to a gene: 2. The CDR3 totals 16 residues. CDR1 LGHNA and CDR2 YSLEER come from the germline V gene. The CDR3 loop reads CASSQDGGGSYNEQFF. CDR3 sequence (DNA): TGCGCCAGCAGCCAAGATGGGGGGGGCTCCTACAATGAGCAGTTCTTC.

V gene TRBV19 combines with J gene TRBJ1-4, with TRBD1 as a possible D gene (6 bases). This CDR3 has 14 amino acids. V was trimmed by 6 bases and J by 7 bases, leaving 15 bases between them. The V gene's germline CDR1 is LNHDA and CDR2 SQIVND (reference sequence). This CDR3 reads CASRGGGLSEKLFF. DNA of the CDR3: TGTGCCAGTAGGGGAGGGGGTCTGAGTGAAAAACTGTTTTTT.

The chain has TRBV5-1 and TRBJ2-7, with D possibly TRBD1 on 5 matching bases. V gave up 4 bases and J gave up 0 bases, with 14 bases separating them. Germline CDR1 and CDR2: SGHRS and YFSETQ. The CDR3 has 15 amino acids. The CDR3 nucleotides read TGCGCCAGCAGCAGCACAACAGGTATCTCCTACGAGCAGTACTTC. It yields the protein CASSSTTGISYEQYF.

This sequence joins TRBV5-6 and TRBJ2-3, with 10 positions matching TRBD1. Germline values: CDR1 SGHDT, CDR2 YYEEEE. This CDR3 comprises 16 residues. V gave up 4 bases and J gave up 6 bases; unmatched junction bases: 11. The CDR3 DNA reads TGTGCCAGCAGCCCCGGACAGGGGGGGTTAGATGATACGCAGTATTTT. It codes for CASSPGQGGLDDTQYF.

The rearrangement uses TRBV27 and TRBJ2-1; TRBD2 matches at 10 bases. The trim removed 7 bases at V and 3 bases at J, leaving 9 bases unmatched. The germline CDR1 and CDR2 sequences are MNHEY and SMNVEV (reference sequence). The CDR3 contains 16 residues. The CDR3 DNA sequence: TGTGCCAGCACGTGGCTAGCGGGGGCTAGCTACAATGAGCAGTTCTTC. Translation gives CASTWLAGASYNEQFF.

This chain links TRBV19 with TRBJ1-2, with 9 bases fitting TRBD1. Germline-derived CDR1 and CDR2 are LNHDA and SQIVND (reference sequence). The trim removed 1 base at V and 7 bases at J, leaving 10 bases unmatched. The length of the CDR3 is 16 residues. The CDR3 protein is CASSIVLGQGRSGYTF. In DNA form, the CDR3 reads TGTGCCAGTAGTATAGTACTGGGACAGGGAAGGTCTGGCTACACCTTC.

This chain connects TRBV28 to TRBJ1-1, with D perhaps matching TRBD1 (5 bases). Per the germline V gene, CDR1 is MDHEN and CDR2 is SYDVKM. The length of the CDR3 is 13 residues. With 2 bases removed from V and 5 bases from J, the gap between germline ends came to 9 bases. CDR3 bases: TGTGCCAGCAGTTTAGCAGGGAAGACTGAAGCTTTCTTT. The encoded protein is CASSLAGKTEAFF. Filled out from reference TRBV28 and TRBJ1-1, the complete variable domain reads DVKVTQSSRYLVKRTGEKVFLECVQDMDHENMFWYRQDPGLGLRLIYFSYDVKMKEKGDIPEGYSVSREKKERFSLILESASTNQTSMYLCASSLAGKTEAFFGQGTRLTVV.

The genes are TRBV3-1 (or the pseudogene TRBV3-2) and TRBJ2-7; D unclear. Trimming took off 0 bases at V and 2 bases at J, with 5 bases between the two ends. Germline V lookup: CDR1 LGHDT, CDR2 YNNKEL (reference sequence). This CDR3 spans 13 amino acids. CDR3 bases: TGTGCCAGCAGCCAAGATCCAGCCTACGAGCAGTACTTC. Protein: CASSQDPAYEQYF.

The V gene is TRBV19, the J gene TRBJ2-2; the match to TRBD2 covers 12 bases. From germline, CDR1 is LNHDA and CDR2 SQIVND (reference sequence). Germline trimming cut 3 bases from V and 5 bases from J; bases unmatched to any gene: 7. CDR3 length: 17 residues. The CDR3 region is CASSIGPSGGATGELFF. The CDR3 DNA reads TGTGCCAGTAGTATCGGGCCTAGCGGGGGGGCAACCGGGGAGCTGTTTTTT.

V and J are TRBV5-4 and TRBJ2-1; a weak D match, TRBD2 (6 bases). The CDR3 contains 17 residues. The germline V and J ends were trimmed by 4 bases and 2 bases, with 19 bases remaining between them. Germline CDR1 SGHNT, CDR2 YYREEE (reference sequence). The CDR3 sequence: CASSRGTSPNTYNEQFF. CDR3 DNA: TGTGCCAGCAGCCGTGGGACTTCCCCGAACACCTACAATGAGCAGTTCTTC.

V usage is TRBV7-2 and J usage is TRBJ2-1; D uncertain. Trimming removed 3 bases from V and 3 bases from J, with 12 bases in between. Germline V CDR1 and CDR2: SGHTA, FQGNSA. There are 15 residues in the CDR3. DNA of the CDR3: TGTGCCAGCAGCTTGAGTTTGTCGAACTACAATGAGCAGTTCTTC. It is translated as CASSLSLSNYNEQFF.

The J gene is TRBJ2-7, the V gene TRBV7-2; TRBD2 matches 14 bases. Germline CDR1 and CDR2: SGHTA and FQGNSA. V shed 8 bases, J shed 6 bases, and the junction held 9 bases outside the gene matches. CDR3 size: 15 residues. CDR3 protein: CASQTSGRANGEQYF. In nucleotides, the CDR3 is TGTGCCAGCCAGACTAGCGGGAGGGCCAACGGCGAGCAGTACTTC.

The chain carries TRBV20-1 and TRBJ2-7; 8 nucleotides match TRBD1. Germline values: CDR1 DFQATT, CDR2 SNEGSKA (reference sequence). The CDR3 consists of 11 residues. V was pared by 5 bases and J by 6 bases, with 3 bases of the junction left unmatched. For the CDR3, the DNA is TGCAGTGCTGGACAGGGCTCCGAGCAGTACTTC. It specifies CSAGQGSEQYF.

The gene calls are TRBV9 and TRBJ2-4, with D perhaps TRBD2 (6 bases). Germline CDR1 SGDLS, CDR2 YYNGEE. This CDR3 contains 15 residues. V gave up 0 bases and J gave up 1 base, with 8 bases separating them. CDR3 coding DNA: TGTGCCAGCAGCGTAGTTGGGGGGGCCAAAAACATTCAGTACTTC. Amino acid sequence: CASSVVGGAKNIQYF.

V and J are TRBV14 and TRBJ2-1; D is uncertain. CDR1 is SGHDN, CDR2 FVKESK, per germline. The CDR3 totals 13 residues. Between the trimmed V and J ends, which lost 0 bases and 7 bases, there was a span of 7 bases. The CDR3 spells CASSQDPRNEQFF. The CDR3, as DNA: TGTGCCAGCAGCCAAGATCCACGGAATGAGCAGTTCTTC.

The chain carries TRBV6-5 and TRBJ2-7, with D possibly being TRBD2 (5 bases). CDR1 is MNHEY, CDR2 SVGAGI, per germline. The ends were cut back, 2 bases at V and 3 bases at J, with 11 bases in the middle. This CDR3 has 14 amino acids. As DNA, the CDR3 is TGTGCCAGCAGTTACCTTCGGGGAGACTACGAGCAGTACTTC. This gives the protein CASSYLRGDYEQYF.

This clone was seen more than once but under ten times. This rearrangement joins TRBV25-1 to TRBJ1-2; D is perhaps TRBD1 (6 bases). CDR3 length equals 14 residues. CDR1 is MGHDK, CDR2 SYGVNS, per germline. The ends were cut back, 6 bases at V and 4 bases at J, with 15 bases in the middle. CDR3 loop: CASRDETGGYGYTF. CDR3 nucleotides: TGTGCCAGCAGGGATGAGACAGGCGGCTATGGCTACACCTTC.

DNA for the CDR3: TGTGCCAGCAGTCCCGGGACTAGCCGCCTCACAGATACGCAGTATTTT. It is translated as CASSPGTSRLTDTQYF. The chain uses TRBV27 and TRBJ2-3; 9 bases map to TRBD2. After removal of 5 bases from V and 2 bases from J, the junction contained 8 bases not matched to a gene. CDR1 is MNHEY and CDR2 is SMNVEV in the germline V gene (reference sequence). This CDR3 region has 16 residues.

The chain is built from TRBV30 and TRBJ1-2; no clear D. Germline V gene lookup returns CDR1 GTSNPN and CDR2 SVGIG (reference sequence). The V gene lost 5 bases and the J gene lost 0 bases, with 7 bases spanning the gap. This CDR3 spans 12 amino acids. The CDR3 here is CAWGRSNYGYTF. The CDR3 nucleotides read TGTGCCTGGGGCAGATCTAACTATGGCTACACCTTC.

The gene calls are TRBV9 and TRBJ2-1; 8 bases fit TRBD2. CDR3 length: 16 residues. J was trimmed by 2 bases and V by 3 bases; bases with no gene match: 7. The germline CDR1 and CDR2 sequences are SGDLS and YYNGEE. The CDR3 protein is CASSAGLAGPYNEQFF. CDR3 DNA: TGTGCCAGCAGCGCCGGACTAGCAGGACCCTACAATGAGCAGTTCTTC. The full variable domain, with the rest looked up from reference TRBV9 and TRBJ2-1, is DSGVTQTPKHLITATGQRVTLRCSPRSGDLSVYWYQQSLDQGLQFLIQYYNGEERAKGNILERFSAQQFPDLHSELNLSSLELGDSALYFCASSAGLAGPYNEQFFGPGTRLTVL.